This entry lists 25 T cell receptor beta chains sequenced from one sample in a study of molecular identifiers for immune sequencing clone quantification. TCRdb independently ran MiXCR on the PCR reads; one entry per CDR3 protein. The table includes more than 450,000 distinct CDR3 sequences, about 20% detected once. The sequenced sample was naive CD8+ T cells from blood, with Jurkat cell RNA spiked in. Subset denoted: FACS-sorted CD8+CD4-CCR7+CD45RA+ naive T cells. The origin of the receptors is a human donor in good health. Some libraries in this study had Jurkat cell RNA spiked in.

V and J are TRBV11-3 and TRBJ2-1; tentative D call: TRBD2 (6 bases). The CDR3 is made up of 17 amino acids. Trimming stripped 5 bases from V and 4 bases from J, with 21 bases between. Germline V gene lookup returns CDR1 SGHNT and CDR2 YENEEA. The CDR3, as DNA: TGTGCCAGCAGCACAAACCGGGACTCCTCGAATTACAATGAGCAGTTCTTC. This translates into CASSTNRDSSNYNEQFF.

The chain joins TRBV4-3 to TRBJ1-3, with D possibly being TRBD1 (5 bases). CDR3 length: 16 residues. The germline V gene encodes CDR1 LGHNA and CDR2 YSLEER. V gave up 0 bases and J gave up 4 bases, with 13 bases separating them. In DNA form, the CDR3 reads TGCGCCAGCAGCCAAGAGAATCTGGGACCGGGAAACACCATATATTTT. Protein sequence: CASSQENLGPGNTIYF.

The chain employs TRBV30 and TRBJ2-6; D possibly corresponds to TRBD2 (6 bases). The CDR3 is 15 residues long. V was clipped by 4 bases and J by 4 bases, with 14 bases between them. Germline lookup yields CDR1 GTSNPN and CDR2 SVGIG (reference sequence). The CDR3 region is CAWNGGASGANVLTF. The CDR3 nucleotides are TGTGCCTGGAATGGAGGGGCATCGGGGGCCAACGTCCTGACTTTC.

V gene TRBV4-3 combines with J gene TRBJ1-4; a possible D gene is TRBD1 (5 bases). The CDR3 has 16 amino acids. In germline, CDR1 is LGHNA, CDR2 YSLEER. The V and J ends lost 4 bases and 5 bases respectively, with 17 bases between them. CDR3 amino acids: CASSRDRWAGNEKLFF. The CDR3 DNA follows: TGCGCCAGCAGCCGAGATCGATGGGCAGGGAATGAAAAACTGTTTTTT.

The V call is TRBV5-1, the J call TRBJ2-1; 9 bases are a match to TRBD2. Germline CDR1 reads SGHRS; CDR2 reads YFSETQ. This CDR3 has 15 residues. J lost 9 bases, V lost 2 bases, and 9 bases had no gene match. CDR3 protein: CASSFYSGSLGEQFF. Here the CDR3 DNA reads TGCGCCAGCAGCTTCTATAGCGGGAGTTTGGGTGAGCAGTTCTTC.

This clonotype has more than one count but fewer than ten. The CDR3 coding sequence is TGTGCCAGCAGTTATTGGTCGGGGGGGCAAGAGACCCAGTACTTC. This codes for CASSYWSGGQETQYF. The V and J genes are TRBV27 and TRBJ2-5, with 8 bases fitting TRBD2. Per germline, CDR1 MNHEY and CDR2 SMNVEV (reference sequence). Trimming removed 4 bases from V and 2 bases from J; junction bases left unmatched: 6. The CDR3 runs 15 residues.

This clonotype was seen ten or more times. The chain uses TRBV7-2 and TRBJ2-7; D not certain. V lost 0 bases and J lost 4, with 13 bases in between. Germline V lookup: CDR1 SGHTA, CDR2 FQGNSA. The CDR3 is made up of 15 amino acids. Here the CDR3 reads CASSLAGLPGYEQYF. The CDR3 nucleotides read TGTGCCAGCAGCTTAGCAGGTCTCCCCGGGTACGAGCAGTACTTC.

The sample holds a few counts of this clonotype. This chain's CDR3 is CASSPRGIYTQYF. The CDR3 DNA sequence: TGTGCCAGTAGTCCCCGTGGGATATATACGCAGTATTTT. The J gene is TRBJ2-3, the V gene TRBV19; D unresolved. V lost 5 bases, J lost 7 bases, and 13 bases lay in between. CDR1 is LNHDA, CDR2 SQIVND, per germline (reference sequence). The CDR3 runs 13 residues.

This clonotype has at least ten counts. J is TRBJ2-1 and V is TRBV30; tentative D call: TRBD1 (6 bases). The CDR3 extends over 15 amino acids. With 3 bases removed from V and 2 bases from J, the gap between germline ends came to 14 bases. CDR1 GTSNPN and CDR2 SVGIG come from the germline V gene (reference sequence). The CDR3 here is CAWRQGQTPYNEQFF. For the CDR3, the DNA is TGTGCCTGGAGACAGGGACAAACCCCCTACAATGAGCAGTTCTTC.

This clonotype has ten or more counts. As DNA, the CDR3 is TGTGCCAGCAGTGAAGATCGGGCTCAGCCCCAGCATTTT. It specifies CASSEDRAQPQHF. The genes are TRBV2 and TRBJ1-5; D remains unclear. The CDR3 is 13 amino acids. CDR1 and CDR2 (germline): SNHLY, FYNNEI. V dropped 1 base and J dropped 6 bases, with 7 bases sitting between them.

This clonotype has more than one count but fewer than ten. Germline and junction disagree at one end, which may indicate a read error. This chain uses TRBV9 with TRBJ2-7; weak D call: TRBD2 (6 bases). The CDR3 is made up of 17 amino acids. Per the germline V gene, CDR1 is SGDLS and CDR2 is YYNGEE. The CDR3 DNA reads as TGTGCCAGCAGCGTAGAGCCCATGGGGGTAGCGGTGGACGAGCAGTGCTTC. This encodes CASSVEPMGVAVDEQCF. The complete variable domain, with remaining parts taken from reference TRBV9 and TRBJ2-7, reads DSGVTQTPKHLITATGQRVTLRCSPRSGDLSVYWYQQSLDQGLQFLIQYYNGEERAKGNILERFSAQQFPDLHSELNLSSLELGDSALYFCASSVEPMGVAVDEQCFGPGTRLTVT.

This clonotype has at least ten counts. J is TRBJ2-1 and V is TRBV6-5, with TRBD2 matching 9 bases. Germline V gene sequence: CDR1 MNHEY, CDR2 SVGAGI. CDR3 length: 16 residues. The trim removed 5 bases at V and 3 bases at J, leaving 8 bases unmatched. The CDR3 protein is CASSSLAGDDYNEQFF. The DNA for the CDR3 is TGTGCCAGCAGTAGCTTAGCGGGAGATGACTACAATGAGCAGTTCTTC.

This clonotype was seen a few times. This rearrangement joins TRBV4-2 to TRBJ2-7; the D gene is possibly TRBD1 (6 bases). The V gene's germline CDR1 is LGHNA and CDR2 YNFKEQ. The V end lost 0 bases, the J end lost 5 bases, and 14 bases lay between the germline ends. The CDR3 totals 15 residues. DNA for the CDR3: TGTGCCAGCAGCCAAGAGGTCTGGGGGCCCCACGAGCAGTACTTC. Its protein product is CASSQEVWGPHEQYF.

CDR3 in amino acids: CSVEYWGGESDGYTF. DNA for the CDR3: TGCAGCGTTGAATATTGGGGCGGGGAAAGTGATGGCTACACCTTC. The V and J genes are TRBV29-1 and TRBJ1-2; D is perhaps TRBD1 (5 bases). There are 15 residues in the CDR3. V shed 2 bases and J shed 6 bases, with 19 bases lying between them. Germline values: CDR1 SQVTM, CDR2 ANQGSEA.

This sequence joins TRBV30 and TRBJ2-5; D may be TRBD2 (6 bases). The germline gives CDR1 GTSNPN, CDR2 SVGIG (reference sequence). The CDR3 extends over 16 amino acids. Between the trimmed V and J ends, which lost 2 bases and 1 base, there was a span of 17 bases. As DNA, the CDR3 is TGTGCCTGGAGTACCAATAGCGGAGCGTCCCAAGAGACCCAGTACTTC. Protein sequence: CAWSTNSGASQETQYF.

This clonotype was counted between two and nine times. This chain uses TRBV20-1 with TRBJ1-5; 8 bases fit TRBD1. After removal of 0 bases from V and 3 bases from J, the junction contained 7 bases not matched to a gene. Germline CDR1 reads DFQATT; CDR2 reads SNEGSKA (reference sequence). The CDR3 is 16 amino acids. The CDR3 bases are TGCAGTGCTAGAGATTACGGGACAGGATTCAATCAGCCCCAGCATTTT. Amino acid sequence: CSARDYGTGFNQPQHF.

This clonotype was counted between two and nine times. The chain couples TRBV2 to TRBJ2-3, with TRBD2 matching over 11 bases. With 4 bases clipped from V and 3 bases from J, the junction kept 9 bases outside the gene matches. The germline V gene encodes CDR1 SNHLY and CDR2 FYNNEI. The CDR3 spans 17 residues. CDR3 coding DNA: TGTGCCAGCAGTGGGCTAGCGGGGGGCCAAATTACAGATACGCAGTATTTT. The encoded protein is CASSGLAGGQITDTQYF.

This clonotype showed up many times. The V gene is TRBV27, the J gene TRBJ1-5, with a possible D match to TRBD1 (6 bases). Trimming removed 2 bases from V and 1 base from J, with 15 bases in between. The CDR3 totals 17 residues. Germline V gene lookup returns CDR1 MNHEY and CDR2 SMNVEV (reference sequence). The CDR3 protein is CASSLSSGGLSNQPQHF. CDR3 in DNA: TGTGCCAGCAGTTTAAGTTCGGGGGGGCTCAGCAATCAGCCCCAGCATTTT.

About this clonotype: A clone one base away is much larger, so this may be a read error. The CDR3 is CASTTGLKAQETQYF. CDR3 coding DNA: TGTGCCAGCACCACCGGACTCAAGGCCCAAGAGACCCAGTACTTC. The chain combines TRBV6-5 with TRBJ2-5; the D gene is possibly TRBD2 (5 bases). Trimming took off 7 bases at V and 1 base at J, with 16 bases between the two ends. This CDR3 has 15 amino acids. Germline loops: CDR1 MNHEY, CDR2 SVGAGI.

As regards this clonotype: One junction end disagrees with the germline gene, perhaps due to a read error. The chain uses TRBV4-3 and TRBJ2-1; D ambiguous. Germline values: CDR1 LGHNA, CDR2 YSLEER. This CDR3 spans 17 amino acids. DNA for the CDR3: TGCGCCAGCAGCCAAGATCTAAGACACAGCTCCTACAATGAGCAGTCCTTC. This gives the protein CASSQDLRHSSYNEQSF.

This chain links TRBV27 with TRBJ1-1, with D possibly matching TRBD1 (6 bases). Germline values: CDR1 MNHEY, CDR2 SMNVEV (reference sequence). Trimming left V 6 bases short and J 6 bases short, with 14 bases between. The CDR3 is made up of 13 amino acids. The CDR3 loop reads CASRGPGVAEAFF. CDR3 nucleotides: TGTGCCAGCAGGGGGCCAGGGGTGGCTGAAGCTTTCTTT.

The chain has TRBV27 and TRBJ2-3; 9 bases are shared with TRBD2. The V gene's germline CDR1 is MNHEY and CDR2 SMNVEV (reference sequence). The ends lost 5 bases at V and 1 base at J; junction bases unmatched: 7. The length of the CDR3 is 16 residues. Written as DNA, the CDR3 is TGTGCCAGCAGTCCCGGACTAGCGACCCGCACAGATACGCAGTATTTT. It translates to CASSPGLATRTDTQYF.

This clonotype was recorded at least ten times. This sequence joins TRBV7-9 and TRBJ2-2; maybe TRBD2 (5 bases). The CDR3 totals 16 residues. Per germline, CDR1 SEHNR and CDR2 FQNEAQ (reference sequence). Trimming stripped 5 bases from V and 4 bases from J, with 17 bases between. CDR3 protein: CASSTAGRLSTGELFF. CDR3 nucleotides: TGTGCCAGCAGCACCGCGGGCAGGCTAAGCACCGGGGAGCTGTTTTTT.

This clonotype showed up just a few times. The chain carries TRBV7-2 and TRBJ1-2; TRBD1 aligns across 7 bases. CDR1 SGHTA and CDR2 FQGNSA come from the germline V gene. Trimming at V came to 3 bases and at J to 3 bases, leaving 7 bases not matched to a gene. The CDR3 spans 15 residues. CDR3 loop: CASSFGRGQDYGYTF. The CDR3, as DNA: TGTGCCAGCAGCTTTGGGAGGGGGCAGGACTATGGCTACACCTTC.

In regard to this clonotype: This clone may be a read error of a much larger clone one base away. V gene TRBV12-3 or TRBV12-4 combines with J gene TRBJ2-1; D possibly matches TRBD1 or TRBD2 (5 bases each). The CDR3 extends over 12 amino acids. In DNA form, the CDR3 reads TGTGCCAGCAGCCCTGAGGGGAGAGAGCAGTCCTTC. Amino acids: CASSPEGREQSF.